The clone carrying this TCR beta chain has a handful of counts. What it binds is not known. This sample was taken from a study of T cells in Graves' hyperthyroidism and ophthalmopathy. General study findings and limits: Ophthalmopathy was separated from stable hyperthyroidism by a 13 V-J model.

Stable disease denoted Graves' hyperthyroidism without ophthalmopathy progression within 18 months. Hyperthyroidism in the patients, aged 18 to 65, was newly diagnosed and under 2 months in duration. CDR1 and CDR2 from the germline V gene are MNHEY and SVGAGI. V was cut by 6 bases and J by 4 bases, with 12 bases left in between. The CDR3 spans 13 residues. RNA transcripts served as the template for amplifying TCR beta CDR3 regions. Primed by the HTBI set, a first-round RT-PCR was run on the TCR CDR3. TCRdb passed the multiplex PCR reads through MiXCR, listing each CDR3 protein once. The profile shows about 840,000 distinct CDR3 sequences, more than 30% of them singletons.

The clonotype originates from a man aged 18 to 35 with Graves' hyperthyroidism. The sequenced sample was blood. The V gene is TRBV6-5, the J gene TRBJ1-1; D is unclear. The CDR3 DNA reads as TGTGCCAGCAGCTTAGAGACCTTCACTGAAGCTTTCTTT. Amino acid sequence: CASSLETFTEAFF.